This T cell receptor beta chain was captured by sequencing in a study of CD8+ T cells in alopecia areata. The wider study: For the treated group, dosing was oral tofacitinib at 5 to 10 mg twice daily. Notes on the study in general: Affected lesional scalp, above all in alopecia totalis/universalis, was more clonal than normal scalp.

Once RNA had been extracted, it was reverse transcribed into cDNA to act as the sequencing template. The data were produced by immunoSEQ multiplex PCR, yet TCRdb's version contains in-frame clones alone and is incomplete. This sample carries about 180,000 clones, roughly 70% of them seen once, and the ten largest clones take over 10%. Details on this clone: Its target is not known.

Sequencing used CD8+ T cells sorted from blood, obtained at week 0. This clonotype originated in a human donor with alopecia areata.

The DNA of the CDR3 is TGTGCCACCAGCAGGGACAGGGGGCTGGGCACCGGGGAGCTGTTTTTT. Its protein product is CATSRDRGLGTGELFF. The V and J genes are TRBV15 and TRBJ2-2; 11 bases line up with TRBD1. The CDR3 runs 16 residues. CDR1 LNHNV and CDR2 YYDKDF come from the germline V gene (reference sequence). The junction had 4 bases not matched to a gene; V was cut back by 3 bases and J by 4 bases.